The 24 T cell receptor beta chains presented below share a single source sample, sequenced in a study of immune evolution from preneoplasia to lung adenocarcinoma. The repertoire was sequenced with immunoSEQ multiplex PCR; TCRdb's copy has only in-frame clones and lacks some. The sample yields 1,100 or so clones, over 80% seen once. Sequencing was performed on FFPE atypical adenomatous hyperplasia tissue from the lung. Subset of the sample: atypical adenomatous hyperplasia (AAH), lung preneoplasia. The origin of the receptors is a person aged 70 to 79 with lung adenocarcinoma.

This rearrangement joins TRBV7-3 to TRBJ2-2; the D is unclear. Trimming pared 2 bases from V and 6 bases from J, leaving 7 bases between. The CDR3 totals 13 residues. The germline V gene has CDR1 SGHTA and CDR2 FQGTGA. The CDR3 DNA sequence: TGTGCCAGCAGCTTAGTAGCCGCCGGGGAGCTGTTTTTT. It yields the protein CASSLVAAGELFF. The whole variable domain, filled in from reference TRBV7-3 and TRBJ2-2, reads GAGVSQTPSNKVTEKGKYVELRCDPISGHTALYWYRQSLGQGPEFLIYFQGTGAADDSGLPNDRFFAVRPEGSVSTLKIQRTERGDSAVYLCASSLVAAGELFFGEGSRLTVL.

The V gene is TRBV6-4, the J gene TRBJ1-1; D perhaps matches TRBD1 (5 bases). The CDR3 consists of 13 residues. Germline loops: CDR1 MRHNA, CDR2 SNTAGT. Between the trimmed V and J ends, which lost 4 bases and 5 bases, there was a span of 11 bases. CDR3 nucleotides: TGTGCCAGCAGTGCTGGGGCGAGGACTGAAGCTTTCTTT. Translating it yields CASSAGARTEAFF.

The chain joins TRBV11-3 to TRBJ2-7; 9 nucleotides line up with TRBD1. The junction had 3 bases not matched to a gene; V was cut back by 4 bases and J by 5 bases. Germline assignment: CDR1 SGHNT and CDR2 YENEEA. The CDR3 runs 13 residues. The CDR3 reads CASSWGQGDEQYF. In DNA form, the CDR3 reads TGTGCCAGCAGCTGGGGACAGGGAGACGAGCAGTACTTC.

The chain recombines TRBV28 with TRBJ2-1; D call uncertain. From germline, CDR1 is MDHEN and CDR2 SYDVKM. CDR3 length equals 13 residues. Trimming shortened V by 2 bases and J by 8 bases, and 10 bases separated the two germline ends. Here the CDR3 DNA reads TGTGCCAGCAGTTTAGCGGCTGTGGATGAGCAGTTCTTC. This encodes CASSLAAVDEQFF.

This clone was counted a few times. This chain connects TRBV5-6 to TRBJ1-1, with D unresolved. The CDR3 totals 18 residues. In germline, CDR1 is SGHDT, CDR2 YYEEEE. V shed 0 bases and J shed 1 base, with 19 bases lying between them. The CDR3 DNA reads as TGTGCCAGCAGCTTGGGAAGTTCGACATCCCCACGGAACACTGAAGCTTTCTTT. Translation gives CASSLGSSTSPRNTEAFF.

V and J are TRBV30 and TRBJ1-2; D is unclear. Trimming stripped 4 bases from V and 2 bases from J, with 5 bases between. Germline V gene data show CDR1 as GTSNPN and CDR2 as SVGIG (reference sequence). The CDR3 totals 11 residues. CDR3 DNA sequence: TGTGCCTGGACAAGGAACTATGGCTACACCTTC. This gives the protein CAWTRNYGYTF.

This clone was seen more than once but under ten times. This sequence joins TRBV6-5 and TRBJ1-3, with 7 bases fitting TRBD1. CDR3 length: 14 amino acids. After removal of 4 bases from V and 4 bases from J, the junction contained 4 bases not matched to a gene. Germline assignment: CDR1 MNHEY and CDR2 SVGAGI. CDR3: CASSSGQAGNTIYF. For the CDR3, the DNA is TGTGCCAGCAGTTCAGGACAGGCGGGAAACACCATATATTTT.

This chain connects TRBV7-8 to TRBJ2-5; maybe TRBD2 (6 bases). The germline gives CDR1 SGHVS, CDR2 FQNEAQ. The CDR3 has 14 amino acids. Trimming stripped 6 bases from V and 7 bases from J, with 18 bases between. CDR3 loop: CASSTRGDGGTQYF. The CDR3 nucleotides are TGTGCCAGCAGTACCCGGGGTGACGGGGGGACCCAGTACTTC.

On this clone: This sample also contains other DNA sequences that code for the same CDR3. This chain uses TRBV7-6 with TRBJ1-5; 10 nucleotides line up with TRBD1. The ends lost 5 bases at V and 6 bases at J; junction bases unmatched: 7. The V gene's germline CDR1 is SGHVS and CDR2 FNYEAQ. CDR3 length: 15 amino acids. The DNA of the CDR3 is TGTGCCAGCAGCCCCCGGACAGGGGGAGGTCAGCCCCAGCATTTT. Protein sequence: CASSPRTGGGQPQHF.

The chain employs TRBV19 and TRBJ2-2; 7 positions agree with TRBD1. CDR1 LNHDA and CDR2 SQIVND come from the germline V gene (reference sequence). Trimming cost V 7 bases and J 2 bases; bases outside gene matches: 7. This CDR3 comprises 15 residues. CDR3 amino acids: CASMTGTANTGELFF. In DNA form, the CDR3 reads TGTGCCAGTATGACAGGGACAGCAAACACCGGGGAGCTGTTTTTT.

The chain links TRBV7-2 to TRBJ2-7; the D gene is possibly TRBD2 (5 bases). There are 16 residues in the CDR3. Germline CDR1 reads SGHTA; CDR2 reads FQGNSA. The germline V and J ends were trimmed by 0 bases and 0 bases, with 12 bases remaining between them. The CDR3: CASSLAWVANSYEQYF. The CDR3 coding sequence is TGTGCCAGCAGCTTAGCGTGGGTAGCGAACTCCTACGAGCAGTACTTC.

This chain uses TRBV7-2 with TRBJ1-2, with D uncertain. The CDR3 is 14 amino acids. Trimming took 4 bases from V and 0 from J, leaving 9 bases between them. Germline assignment: CDR1 SGHTA and CDR2 FQGNSA. CDR3: CASSSPQANYGYTF. As DNA, the CDR3 is TGTGCCAGCAGCTCCCCTCAGGCTAACTATGGCTACACCTTC.

Regarding this clone: The same CDR3 arises from other DNA sequences in this sample as well. The chain joins TRBV20-1 to TRBJ2-5, with a weak D call TRBD2 (5 bases). Deletions cut 6 bases from V and 3 bases from J, with 5 bases between. The CDR3 has 10 amino acids. Germline V gene lookup returns CDR1 DFQATT and CDR2 SNEGSKA (reference sequence). The CDR3 bases are TGCAGTGCCGGGGAAGAGACCCAGTACTTC. Translating gives CSAGEETQYF.

This clone was detected a few times. The genes are TRBV28 and TRBJ2-5, with TRBD1 as a possible D gene (6 bases). The germline V gene encodes CDR1 MDHEN and CDR2 SYDVKM. Deletions cut 4 bases from V and 0 bases from J, with 12 bases between. This CDR3 contains 15 residues. The CDR3 DNA is TGTGCCAGCAGTTCTCGGACAGCGTACCAAGAGACCCAGTACTTC. The encoded protein is CASSSRTAYQETQYF.

As concerns this clone: The sample contains more than one DNA sequence encoding this CDR3. The rearrangement links TRBV7-9 to TRBJ1-5; no definite D call. V lost 8 bases to trimming and J lost 3 bases, with 8 bases between them. The germline V gene has CDR1 SEHNR and CDR2 FQNEAQ (reference sequence). The CDR3 is 12 amino acids. DNA of the CDR3: TGTGCCAGCGGGGTAGACAATCAGCCCCAGCATTTT. Amino acids: CASGVDNQPQHF.

J is TRBJ2-3 and V is TRBV4-1; D is undetermined. V lost 6 bases, J lost 5 bases, and 12 bases lay in between. Germline values: CDR1 MGHRA, CDR2 YSYEKL. The CDR3 has 13 amino acids. The CDR3 DNA sequence: TGCGCCAGCAGTGACCGAAGGGTAGATACGCAGTATTTT. Encoded protein: CASSDRRVDTQYF.

DNA of the CDR3: TGCGCCAGCAGCCCACAGGTATTTGGAAACACCATATATTTT. Protein sequence: CASSPQVFGNTIYF. The chain recombines TRBV5-1 with TRBJ1-3; D perhaps matches TRBD1 (5 bases). Germline loops: CDR1 SGHRS, CDR2 YFSETQ. Trimming shortened V by 4 bases and J by 3 bases, and 11 bases separated the two germline ends. There are 14 residues in the CDR3. The complete variable domain, with remaining parts taken from reference TRBV5-1 and TRBJ1-3, reads KAGVTQTPRYLIKTRGQQVTLSCSPISGHRSVSWYQQTPGQGLQFLFEYFSETQRNKGNFPGRFSGRQFSNSRSEMNVSTLELGDSALYLCASSPQVFGNTIYFGEGSWLTVV.

About this clone itself: The same CDR3 also results from other DNA sequences found in this sample. The chain is built from TRBV18 and TRBJ2-5; a weak D match, TRBD1 (6 bases). The V gene's germline CDR1 is KGHSH and CDR2 LQKENI. Between the trimmed V and J ends, which lost 3 bases and 5 bases, there was a span of 16 bases. CDR3 length equals 15 residues. CDR3 DNA: TGTGCCAGCTCACCGCCCTCGGGACAACTGGAGACCCAGTACTTC. Amino acids: CASSPPSGQLETQYF. The whole variable domain, remainder taken from reference TRBV18 and TRBJ2-5, is NAGVMQNPRHLVRRRGQEARLRCSPMKGHSHVYWYRQLPEEGLKFMVYLQKENIIDESGMPKERFSAEFPKEGPSILRIQQVVRGDSAAYFCASSPPSGQLETQYFGPGTRLLVL.

The rearrangement joins TRBV27 to TRBJ1-5; possibly TRBD1 for D (5 bases). The CDR3 length is 14 residues. Trimming stripped 2 bases from V and 6 bases from J, with 11 bases between. CDR1 is MNHEY, CDR2 SMNVEV, per germline (reference sequence). Here the CDR3 reads CASSLTGTSQPQHF. The DNA of the CDR3 is TGTGCCAGCAGTTTAACCGGGACTAGTCAGCCCCAGCATTTT.

This chain joins TRBV28 and TRBJ2-1; 8 bases map to TRBD2. The CDR3 consists of 14 residues. Looked up from germline, CDR1 is MDHEN and CDR2 is SYDVKM. Trimming cost V 7 bases and J 8 bases; bases outside gene matches: 10. CDR3 DNA sequence: TGTGCCAGCACCACCGGGACTAGTCTCCATGAGCAGTTCTTC. It is translated as CASTTGTSLHEQFF.

This clone was found once. V and J are TRBV30 and TRBJ2-1; no definite D call. CDR3 length: 13 residues. Germline lookup yields CDR1 GTSNPN and CDR2 SVGIG (reference sequence). Trimming shortened V by 6 bases and J by 0 bases, and 9 bases separated the two germline ends. In nucleotides, the CDR3 is TGTGCCTGCCAAGAAAGCTCCTACAATGAGCAGTTCTTC. It is translated as CACQESSYNEQFF.

The rearrangement joins TRBV30 to TRBJ2-5, with D perhaps TRBD2 (7 bases). CDR1 is GTSNPN and CDR2 is SVGIG in the germline V gene (reference sequence). The length of the CDR3 is 14 residues. V gave up 3 bases and J gave up 4 bases, with 15 bases separating them. CDR3 nucleotide sequence: TGTGCCTGGAGGTTACTGGGGGGGCTAGAGACCCAGTACTTC. This encodes CAWRLLGGLETQYF. Full variable domain (missing parts from reference TRBV30 and TRBJ2-5): SQTIHQWPATLVQPVGSPLSLECTVEGTSNPNLYWYRQAAGRGLQLLFYSVGIGQISSEVPQNLSASRPQDRQFILSSKKLLLSDSGFYLCAWRLLGGLETQYFGPGTRLLVL.

The chain's CDR3 is CASSLGDSKQETQYF. Written as DNA, the CDR3 is TGTGCCAGCAGCTTAGGGGACAGCAAACAAGAGACCCAGTACTTC. The chain carries TRBV7-8 and TRBJ2-5, with TRBD1 matching 7 bases. V was clipped by 1 base and J by 2 bases; unmatched bases: 4. The CDR3 contains 15 residues. CDR1 and CDR2 (germline): SGHVS, FQNEAQ.

V is TRBV27 and J is TRBJ2-2, with 9 bases identical to TRBD1. The CDR3 is 14 amino acids. The germline CDR1 and CDR2 sequences are MNHEY and SMNVEV (reference sequence). Trimming cost V 6 bases and J 4 bases; bases outside gene matches: 3. CDR3 protein: CASRGQGRTGELFF. The CDR3, as DNA: TGTGCCAGCAGAGGACAGGGGCGCACCGGGGAGCTGTTTTTT.